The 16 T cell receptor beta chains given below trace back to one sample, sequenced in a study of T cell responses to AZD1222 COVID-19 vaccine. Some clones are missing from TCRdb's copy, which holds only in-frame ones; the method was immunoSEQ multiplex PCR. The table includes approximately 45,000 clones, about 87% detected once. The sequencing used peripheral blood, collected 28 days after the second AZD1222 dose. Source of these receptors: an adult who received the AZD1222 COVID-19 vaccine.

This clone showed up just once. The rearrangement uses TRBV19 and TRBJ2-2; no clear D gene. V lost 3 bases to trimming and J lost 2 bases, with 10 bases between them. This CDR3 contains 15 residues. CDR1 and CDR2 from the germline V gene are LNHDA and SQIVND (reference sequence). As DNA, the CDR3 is TGTGCCAGTAGTATCACACCGGCTAACACCGGGGAGCTGTTTTTT. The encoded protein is CASSITPANTGELFF.

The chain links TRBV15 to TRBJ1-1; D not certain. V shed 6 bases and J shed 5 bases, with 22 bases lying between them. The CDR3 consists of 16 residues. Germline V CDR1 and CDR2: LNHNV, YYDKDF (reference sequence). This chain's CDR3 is CATSERRLVSWTEAFF. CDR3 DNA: TGTGCCACCAGTGAGAGACGCCTAGTCTCGTGGACTGAAGCTTTCTTT.

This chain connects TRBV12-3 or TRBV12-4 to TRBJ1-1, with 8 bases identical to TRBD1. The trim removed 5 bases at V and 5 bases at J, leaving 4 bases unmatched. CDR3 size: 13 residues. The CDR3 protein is CASSRTGLTEAFF. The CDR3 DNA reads TGTGCCAGCAGTCGGACAGGGCTTACTGAAGCTTTCTTT.

The CDR3 here is CASSQGPQGARNQPQHF. CDR3 sequence (DNA): TGCGCCAGCAGCCAAGGACCCCAGGGGGCGCGAAATCAGCCCCAGCATTTT. V and J are TRBV4-3 and TRBJ1-5; 8 bases are a match to TRBD1. This CDR3 has 17 amino acids. CDR1 is LGHNA and CDR2 is YSLEER in the germline V gene. The V and J ends lost 1 base and 4 bases, in that order; junction bases with no gene match: 9.

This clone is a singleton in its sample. The CDR3 region has the DNA TGTGCCAGCAGCATACCGGGACTAAAACGGCGCGAGCAGTACTTC. This encodes CASSIPGLKRREQYF. The V and J genes are TRBV21-1 and TRBJ2-7; the table's D call, TRBD2, has no DNA check behind it. TRBV21-1 is assigned pseudogene status. The CDR3 covers 15 residues.

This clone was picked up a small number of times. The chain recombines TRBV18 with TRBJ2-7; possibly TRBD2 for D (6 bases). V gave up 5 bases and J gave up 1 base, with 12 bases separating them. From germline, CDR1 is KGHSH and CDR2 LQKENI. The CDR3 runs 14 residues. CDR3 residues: CASSTGLTSYEQYF. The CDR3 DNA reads TGTGCCAGCTCAACGGGACTCACTTCCTACGAGCAGTACTTC.

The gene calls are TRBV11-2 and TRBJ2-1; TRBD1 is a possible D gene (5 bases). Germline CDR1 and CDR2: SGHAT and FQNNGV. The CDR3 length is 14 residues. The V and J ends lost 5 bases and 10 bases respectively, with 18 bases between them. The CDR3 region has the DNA TGTGCCAGCAGCGACTCATCAGGGTTATACGAGCAGTTCTTC. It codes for CASSDSSGLYEQFF.

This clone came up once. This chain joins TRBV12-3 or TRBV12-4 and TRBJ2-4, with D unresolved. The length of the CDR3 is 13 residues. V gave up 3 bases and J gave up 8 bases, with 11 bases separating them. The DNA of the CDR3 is TGTGCCAGCAGTTTTAAAAGGTTTCACATTCAGTACTTC. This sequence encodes CASSFKRFHIQYF.

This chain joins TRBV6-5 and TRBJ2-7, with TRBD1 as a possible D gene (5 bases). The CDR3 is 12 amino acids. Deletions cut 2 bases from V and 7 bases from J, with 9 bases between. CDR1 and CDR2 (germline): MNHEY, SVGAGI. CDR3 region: CASSYRGMEQYF. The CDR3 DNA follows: TGTGCCAGCAGTTACAGGGGAATGGAGCAGTACTTC.

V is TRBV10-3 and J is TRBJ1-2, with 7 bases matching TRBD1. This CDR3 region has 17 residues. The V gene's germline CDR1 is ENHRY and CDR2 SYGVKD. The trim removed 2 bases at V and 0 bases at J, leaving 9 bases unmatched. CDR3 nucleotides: TGTGCCATCAGTGAGGTCGCCCCGGACAGGTCTAACTATGGCTACACCTTC. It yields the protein CAISEVAPDRSNYGYTF.

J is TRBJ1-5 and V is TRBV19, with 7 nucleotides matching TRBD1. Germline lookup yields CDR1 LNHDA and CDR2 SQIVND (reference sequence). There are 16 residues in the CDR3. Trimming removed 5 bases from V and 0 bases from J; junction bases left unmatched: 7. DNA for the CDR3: TGTGCCAGTAGTTTATCACAGGGGCTTAGCAATCAGCCCCAGCATTTT. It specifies CASSLSQGLSNQPQHF.

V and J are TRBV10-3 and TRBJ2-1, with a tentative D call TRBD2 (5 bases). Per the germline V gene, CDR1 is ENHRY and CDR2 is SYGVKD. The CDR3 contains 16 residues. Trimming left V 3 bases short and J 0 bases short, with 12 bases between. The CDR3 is CAISDLALSSYNEQFF. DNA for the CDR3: TGTGCCATCAGTGACCTAGCCCTGAGCTCCTACAATGAGCAGTTCTTC.

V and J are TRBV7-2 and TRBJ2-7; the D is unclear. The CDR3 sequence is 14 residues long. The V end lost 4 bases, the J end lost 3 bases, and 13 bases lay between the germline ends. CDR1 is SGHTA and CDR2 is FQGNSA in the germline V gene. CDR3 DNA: TGTGCCAGCAGCTACCGGACGAGCGACTACGAGCAGTACTTC. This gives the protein CASSYRTSDYEQYF.

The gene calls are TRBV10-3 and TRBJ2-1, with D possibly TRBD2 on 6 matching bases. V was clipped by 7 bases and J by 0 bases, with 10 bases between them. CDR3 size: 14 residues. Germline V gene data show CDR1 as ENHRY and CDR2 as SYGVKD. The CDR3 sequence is CAITSDSSYNEQFF. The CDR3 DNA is TGTGCCATCACTAGCGATAGCTCCTACAATGAGCAGTTCTTC.

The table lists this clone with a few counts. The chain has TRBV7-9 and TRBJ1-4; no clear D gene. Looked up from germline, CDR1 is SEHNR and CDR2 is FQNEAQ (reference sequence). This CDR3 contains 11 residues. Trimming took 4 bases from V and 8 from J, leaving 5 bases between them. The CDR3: CASSYGEKLFF. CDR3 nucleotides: TGTGCCAGCAGCTACGGAGAAAAACTGTTTTTT.

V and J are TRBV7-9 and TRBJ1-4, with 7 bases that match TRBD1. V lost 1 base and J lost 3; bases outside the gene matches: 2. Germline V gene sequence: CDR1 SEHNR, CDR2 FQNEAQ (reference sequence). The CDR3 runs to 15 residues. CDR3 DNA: TGTGCCAGCAGCTTAGGAGGGACAGCTAATGAAAAACTGTTTTTT. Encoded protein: CASSLGGTANEKLFF.